This T cell receptor beta chain appears in the sequencing data of a study of shared clonotypes between healthy human individuals. Study-level background: A few men and a couple of women, aged 18 to 49, were donors. Per-donor plates numbered three CD4 naive, three CD4 memory, two CD8 naive and one CD8 memory.

Each donor was a Caucasian adult residing in Nashville, Tennessee. Naive CD45RA+ and memory CD45RA-negative subsets were split from CD4+ cells. CDR3 length equals 16 residues. The V and J ends lost 6 bases and 2 bases, in that order; junction bases with no gene match: 5. In germline, CDR1 is SNHLY, CDR2 FYNNEI. Method: immunoSEQ multiplex PCR; TCRdb's copy keeps in-frame clones and lacks some. The sample contains more than 2 million clones, 90% to 97% of which appear only once. This sequence was found in a man aged 18 to 29 in good health. Sequencing was done on a sample of naive CD4+ T cells sorted from blood. Subset noted: CD45RA+ positively selected. The chain is built from TRBV2 and TRBJ2-3, with TRBD2 matching 13 bases. CDR3 residues: CASRATSGGATDTQYF. CDR3 in DNA: TGTGCCAGCAGGGCCACTAGCGGGGGGGCCACAGATACGCAGTATTTT. The full variable domain, rest sourced from reference TRBV2 and TRBJ2-3, is EPEVTQTPSHQVTQMGQEVILRCVPISNHLYFYWYRQILGQKVEFLVSFYNNEISEKSEIFDDQFSVERPDGSNFTLKIRSTKLEDSAMYFCASRATSGGATDTQYFGPGTRLTVL.